The next 19 T cell receptor beta chains were all read from a single sample in a study of T cells in pancreatic ductal adenocarcinoma (dated by TCRdb to 2017 to 2019). Selected pancreatic ductal adenocarcinoma patients had undergone surgery without neoadjuvant therapy. Library generation was performed with the immunoSEQ multiplex PCR assay. What TCRdb holds here is the immuneACCESS table cut down to in-frame rearrangements. Part of the clones is not present; checked against another copy, under half of the missing clones reflect an unresolved V gene, and the others are unexplained. Present in this sample are more than 85,000 clones, nearly 95% of which were seen just once. The ten largest clones represent approximately 3.1% of the sample. What was sequenced was PBMCs. These receptors all come from a human donor with pancreatic ductal adenocarcinoma.

V and J are TRBV7-2 and TRBJ1-2; 7 bases agree with TRBD1. V was clipped by 3 bases and J by 2 bases; unmatched bases: 9. The CDR3 runs to 16 residues. Germline assignment: CDR1 SGHTA and CDR2 FQGNSA. CDR3 region: CASSLPRGATNYGYTF. CDR3 sequence (DNA): TGTGCCAGCAGCTTGCCCAGGGGGGCGACGAACTATGGCTACACCTTC.

The V and J genes are TRBV5-1 and TRBJ1-1, with 10 bases lining up with TRBD1. CDR1 SGHRS and CDR2 YFSETQ come from the germline V gene. This CDR3 contains 14 residues. The V segment lost 4 bases and the J segment 3 bases; nucleotides outside the gene matches: 3. The CDR3 is CASSGQGVYTEAFF. CDR3 sequence (DNA): TGCGCCAGCAGCGGACAGGGGGTTTACACTGAAGCTTTCTTT. The complete variable domain, with remaining parts taken from reference TRBV5-1 and TRBJ1-1, reads KAGVTQTPRYLIKTRGQQVTLSCSPISGHRSVSWYQQTPGQGLQFLFEYFSETQRNKGNFPGRFSGRQFSNSRSEMNVSTLELGDSALYLCASSGQGVYTEAFFGQGTRLTVV.

J is TRBJ1-4 and V is TRBV7-9; TRBD1 aligns across 8 bases. The CDR3 has 14 residues. J lost 8 bases, V lost 5 bases, and 7 bases had no gene match. From germline, CDR1 is SEHNR and CDR2 FQNEAQ (reference sequence). CDR3 sequence (DNA): TGTGCCAGCAGCCCTCACAGGGGGTACGAAAAACTGTTTTTT. Translating it yields CASSPHRGYEKLFF.

The chain employs TRBV9 and TRBJ1-5, with D tentatively TRBD1 (6 bases). CDR1 SGDLS and CDR2 YYNGEE come from the germline V gene. The CDR3 has 12 residues. CDR3 amino acids: CAKTGSNQPQHF. CDR3 DNA: TGTGCTAAGACAGGTAGCAATCAGCCCCAGCATTTT.

This chain connects TRBV5-5 to TRBJ2-1, with TRBD2 matching over 7 bases. Trimming removed 1 base from V and 4 bases from J; junction bases left unmatched: 5. This CDR3 contains 15 residues. The germline gives CDR1 SGHKS, CDR2 YYEKEE (reference sequence). DNA of the CDR3: TGTGCCAGCAGCTTGTATGTAGCGGGTTACAATGAGCAGTTCTTC. Encoded protein: CASSLYVAGYNEQFF.

V and J are TRBV7-3 and TRBJ2-5, with D unclear. Germline V gene data show CDR1 as SGHTA and CDR2 as FQGTGA. CDR3 length: 13 residues. V dropped 6 bases and J dropped 7 bases, with 15 bases sitting between them. The CDR3 protein is CASSSRPGGTQYF. CDR3 bases: TGTGCCAGCAGTTCGAGGCCTGGCGGGACCCAGTACTTC. The full variable domain, rest sourced from reference TRBV7-3 and TRBJ2-5, is GAGVSQTPSNKVTEKGKYVELRCDPISGHTALYWYRQSLGQGPEFLIYFQGTGAADDSGLPNDRFFAVRPEGSVSTLKIQRTERGDSAVYLCASSSRPGGTQYFGPGTRLLVL.

This chain links TRBV14 with TRBJ2-3, with a tentative D call TRBD1 (6 bases). Germline V CDR1 and CDR2: SGHDN, FVKESK. V dropped 1 base and J dropped 4 bases, with 15 bases sitting between them. This CDR3 comprises 16 residues. CDR3 in amino acids: CASSQVEGVRADTQYF. The CDR3 region has the DNA TGTGCCAGCAGCCAAGTCGAGGGGGTCAGGGCAGATACGCAGTATTTT.

The CDR3, as DNA: TGTGCCAGCAGGGTGACTGAGCGGACTAGCACAGATACGCAGTATTTT. Amino acids: CASRVTERTSTDTQYF. The chain is built from TRBV2 and TRBJ2-3; weak D call: TRBD2 (5 bases). Germline CDR1 SNHLY, CDR2 FYNNEI. V was clipped by 6 bases and J by 0 bases, with 16 bases between them. The CDR3 runs 16 residues.

The gene calls are TRBV9 and TRBJ2-5; D perhaps matches TRBD1 (6 bases). Germline V gives CDR1 SGDLS, CDR2 YYNGEE. Trimming took off 3 bases at V and 0 bases at J, with 12 bases between the two ends. The length of the CDR3 is 15 residues. The CDR3 nucleotides read TGTGCCAGCAGCGCAGCCGGGACAAACCAAGAGACCCAGTACTTC. Protein product: CASSAAGTNQETQYF.

V is TRBV19 and J is TRBJ2-1, with TRBD2 as a possible D gene (5 bases). Trimming took off 1 base at V and 9 bases at J, with 13 bases between the two ends. Per germline, CDR1 LNHDA and CDR2 SQIVND (reference sequence). This CDR3 has 14 amino acids. CDR3 coding DNA: TGTGCCAGTAGTATAGCTCTAGACTACGGTGAGCAGTTCTTC. This encodes CASSIALDYGEQFF.

The gene calls are TRBV5-1 and TRBJ1-1; tentative D call: TRBD1 (6 bases). Between the trimmed V and J ends, which lost 5 bases and 0 bases, there was a span of 11 bases. CDR3 size: 14 residues. Germline values: CDR1 SGHRS, CDR2 YFSETQ. Written as DNA, the CDR3 is TGCGCCAGCAGAGGGGGACCAATGAACACTGAAGCTTTCTTT. This gives the protein CASRGGPMNTEAFF.

This chain joins TRBV10-3 and TRBJ2-1; TRBD1 might be the D (5 bases). Germline CDR1 ENHRY, CDR2 SYGVKD. This CDR3 has 13 residues. V shed 10 bases and J shed 8 bases, with 18 bases lying between them. CDR3 DNA: TGTGCCACCCAGGGTAAATACGAGGATGAGCAGTTCTTC. Translated: CATQGKYEDEQFF.

The gene calls are TRBV4-2 and TRBJ2-4, with a possible D match to TRBD2 (5 bases). CDR3 length: 19 residues. The V gene's germline CDR1 is LGHNA and CDR2 YNFKEQ. V dropped 0 bases and J dropped 0 bases, with 18 bases sitting between them. The CDR3 region has the DNA TGTGCCAGCAGCCAAGATCGGTTCGGGGAACCTTTAGCCAAAAACATTCAGTACTTC. Amino acid sequence: CASSQDRFGEPLAKNIQYF.

The chain recombines TRBV28 with TRBJ2-7, with 7 bases that match TRBD1. Germline V gives CDR1 MDHEN, CDR2 SYDVKM. V gave up 9 bases and J gave up 3 bases; unmatched junction bases: 5. The CDR3 runs 12 residues. This CDR3 is CASMGQIYEQYF. The CDR3 DNA follows: TGTGCCAGTATGGGACAGATCTACGAGCAGTACTTC.

The gene calls are TRBV10-3 and TRBJ2-2; 13 nucleotides line up with TRBD2. CDR1 ENHRY and CDR2 SYGVKD come from the germline V gene. Germline trimming cut 6 bases from V and 4 bases from J; bases unmatched to any gene: 5. The CDR3 length is 16 residues. CDR3 nucleotides: TGTGCCATCAGCGGACTAGCGGGAGTAACCACCGGGGAGCTGTTTTTT. Its protein product is CAISGLAGVTTGELFF.

The V gene is TRBV6-1, the J gene TRBJ2-5; D remains unclear. CDR1 is MNHNS, CDR2 SASEGT, per germline. The germline V and J ends were trimmed by 4 bases and 1 base, with 10 bases remaining between them. The CDR3 is made up of 14 amino acids. The CDR3, as DNA: TGTGCCAGCAGTGCCCGTTTTTTCCAAGAGACCCAGTACTTC. Protein sequence: CASSARFFQETQYF.

The genes are TRBV6-1 and TRBJ1-5; TRBD1 might be the D (5 bases). Germline V gene lookup returns CDR1 MNHNS and CDR2 SASEGT. The CDR3 sequence is 15 residues long. V lost 4 bases to trimming and J lost 1 base, with 11 bases between them. CDR3 sequence: CASSGRRGSNQPQHF. The CDR3, as DNA: TGTGCCAGCAGTGGCAGGAGGGGAAGCAATCAGCCCCAGCATTTT.

The gene calls are TRBV18 and TRBJ1-1; D gene uncertain. Between the trimmed V and J ends, which lost 2 bases and 4 bases, there was a span of 11 bases. This CDR3 has 14 amino acids. Germline V gene sequence: CDR1 KGHSH, CDR2 LQKENI. The CDR3 loop reads CASSPVRESTEAFF. The DNA for the CDR3 is TGTGCCAGCTCACCAGTGAGGGAAAGCACTGAAGCTTTCTTT.

The CDR3 reads CASSSRLAGGDEQFF. DNA for the CDR3: TGTGCCAGCAGCTCACGACTAGCGGGAGGGGATGAGCAGTTCTTC. The rearrangement joins TRBV7-2 to TRBJ2-1, with 14 bases lining up with TRBD2. V shed 4 bases, J shed 8 bases, and the junction held 4 bases outside the gene matches. The CDR3 length is 15 residues. CDR1 is SGHTA and CDR2 is FQGNSA in the germline V gene.